The clone carrying this T cell receptor (beta chain) was detected ten times or more. The antigen remains unidentified. This entry comes from a study of CD8 T cells in ankylosing spondylitis. This CDR3 contains 14 residues. V was trimmed by 4 bases and J by 5 bases, leaving 15 bases between them. Germline assignment: CDR1 SGHRS and CDR2 YFSETQ. Whole-study findings and limits: Matched ankylosing spondylitis synovial fluid reportedly showed significant enrichment of disease-linked clones. In reactive arthritis synovial fluid and blood, some motif variants had been reported before.

As the method for making TCR beta libraries, quantitative 5'-RACE with molecular barcodes was used. MiXCR was run by TCRdb on the 5' RACE reads, yielding one entry per CDR3 protein. The sample includes about 140,000 distinct CDR3 sequences, 7% to 8% seen only once; the top ten take roughly 12%. The sequence was collected from a female donor with ankylosing spondylitis or in good health (not recorded which). The chain uses TRBV5-1 and TRBJ1-1; TRBD1 is a possible D gene (6 bases). The material sequenced was blood, either unsorted or a sorted T cell fraction (not recorded which). The CDR3 protein is CASSMDSRRTEAFF. The CDR3, as DNA: TGCGCCAGCAGCATGGACAGTAGGCGAACTGAAGCTTTCTTT.